This T cell receptor gamma chain was sequenced in a study of Vδ1+ human thymocytes. For this clone: Its antigen is not known. The germline gene is not matched at one end of the junction; a read error may be the cause.

The template was reverse-transcribed extracted RNA. The CDR3 regions were amplified by multiplex PCR from V-gene primers to a constant-region primer. TCRdb re-processed the multiplex PCR reads using CATT. The sample gives about 22,000 gamma-chain clones, roughly an eighth of which show up once; under 2% is in the top ten. Study-wide results and caveats: TRG sequences recurred across donors, whereas TRD sequences stayed essentially private. Highly polyclonal TRG and TRD repertoires with Gaussian CDR3 length distributions appeared in thymus. Thymic delta-chain repertoires held 15% to 20% Vdelta2 sequences and few Vdelta3, despite high sort purity.

This CDR3 is 13 amino acids long. In germline, CDR1 is EGSTGY, CDR2 YDSYTSSV. This rearrangement joins TRGV4 to TRGJ1 or TRGJ2. This clonotype was sampled from a child under two years old who had congenital heart surgery. The sample was Vdelta1+ gamma-delta thymocytes from the thymus. The subset denotes: FACS-sorted CD3+ TCRalphabeta- TCRVdelta1+ TCRVdelta2- thymocytes. CDR3 bases: TGTGCCACCTGGAATGGTGCTTATTATAAGAAACTCTTT. It is translated as CATWNGAYYKKLF.